This note documents a single TCR beta chain sequence. Its matching antigen is unknown. The record originates from a study of T cell responses to AZD1222 COVID-19 vaccine. Measured with immunoSEQ multiplex PCR; TCRdb has only the in-frame clones, and not every one. The data hold roughly 150,000 clones, with about nine tenths observed a single time. Per germline, CDR1 KGHSH and CDR2 LQKENI. V was shortened by 6 bases and J by 0 bases, with 16 bases between the two germline ends. The CDR3 runs 16 residues. Study-level points and caveats: Clonal diversity may have been underestimated, and the donors were mostly white British, with more females than males. Reports indicate that nearly half of spike-specific TCRs are directed at unmutated variant regions.

This chain uses TRBV18 with TRBJ2-3, with D hard to call. The sequencing used peripheral blood, collected on day 0 of AZD1222 vaccination. The clonotype comes from an adult in good health. CDR3 residues: CASSALVRSSTDTQYF. The DNA for the CDR3 is TGTGCCAGCTCGGCCCTTGTGCGGTCTAGCACAGATACGCAGTATTTT.